This T cell receptor (beta chain) derives from a study of blood T cell repertoires in COVID-19 (dated by TCRdb to the early 2020s). At the level of the whole study: The collaborator samples originated in the United States, Italy and Spain and spanned the acute and convalescent phases of COVID-19. Nearly every sample came with metadata listing a de-identified subject ID, COVID-19 status, age in years and sex. The samples were drawn from two sources: the first 160 participants of the ongoing ImmuneRACE study, and 1,254 subjects contributed by 6 global collaborators. The dataset comprised deeply sampled blood TCRbeta repertoires from subjects exposed to, actively infected with, or recovered from COVID-19. HLA class I and class II types, where available, came from metadata supplied by the sample provider rather than from assay-based typing. The repertoires were released in a freely available public database intended as a resource for research on the immune response to SARS-CoV-2. The material from the prospective study consisted of cDNA or gDNA derived from T cells, B-cell-depleted T cells, or PBMCs.

Comment on this clone: Its antigen target is currently unknown. It has no much larger one-base neighbor in the sample; base qualities were not kept.

The germline ends are 18 bases apart after V is trimmed by 4 bases and J by 2 bases. The CDR3 has 17 amino acids, counting the end cysteine and phenylalanine. Just CDR3 DNA is preserved here, 51 bases in frame from base 1. The germline V gene yields MGHRA for CDR1 and YSYEKL for CDR2. Summary of the overall study and its limitations: How much clinical and demographic metadata was included differed by source and by participant, and the metadata was provided uncurated.

Whole blood was collected in K2EDTA tubes by collaborating institutions according to the institutions' own protocols. For TCRbeta analysis, collaborators shipped samples as frozen whole blood, isolated PBMCs, or DNA extracted from either of those sample types. TCRbeta CDR3 regions were amplified from genomic DNA using the immunoSEQ Assay, a bias-controlled multiplex PCR. The published analysis was carried out like this. Nucleated cell counts per sample were estimated from amplification of reference gene primers within the assay. To quantify the absolute abundance of each unique TCRbeta CDR3 rearrangement, sequence reads were collapsed and filtered. Productive Simpson clonality was computed per sample as the square root of Simpson's diversity index over productive rearrangements. Here the immuneACCESS table is served through TCRdb, limited to in-frame sequences with V and J called. Missing clones are a known gap in these copies; in checked studies unresolved V genes cover under half, and the rest lacks a known reason. Clonal size and the V and J genes are those of that table, whereas D and trimming came from the DNA. This sample holds roughly 140,000 clones; around 87% were observed only once. The top ten hold approximately 5.4% of the sample.

In this chain, TRBV4-1 is recombined with TRBJ1-5, and TRBD1 may be the D gene, going by 6 matching bases. The sequencing sample was made of peripheral blood. The source is a human donor in a cohort sampled during active COVID-19. Read as DNA, the sequence is TGCGCCAGCAGCCTTCTCCCGCCACAGGGAGGCAATCAGCCCCAGCATTTT. It encodes CASSLLPPQGGNQPQHF.